This T cell receptor (beta chain) was profiled in a study of cytomegalovirus exposure and HLA in healthy donors. General observations from the study: Association of 17,000 or so TCR beta sequences with HLA alleles was found at 0.05 false discovery rate in a later analysis.

This clone appeared a single time. Its antigen is not identified. The study ran its PCR with 60 Vbeta and 13 Jbeta primers. Assay used: immunoSEQ multiplex PCR; TCRdb lists only in-frame clones, some missing. The profile shows roughly 100,000 clones, roughly 83% of them singletons. CDR1 is SGHKS and CDR2 is YYEKEE in the germline V gene (reference sequence). CDR3 length: 18 amino acids. V lost 4 bases, J lost 1 base, and 21 bases lay in between. The clonotype comes from a man aged 40-49 years in good health and CMV-seronegative. The chain links TRBV5-5 to TRBJ1-5; D not resolved. Sequencing was performed on PBMCs. The CDR3: CASSPGDLTVMSNQPQHF. The CDR3 coding sequence is TGTGCCAGCAGCCCCGGGGATTTGACGGTAATGAGCAATCAGCCCCAGCATTTT. Full variable domain (missing parts from reference TRBV5-5 and TRBJ1-5): DAGVTQSPTHLIKTRGQQVTLRCSPISGHKSVSWYQQVLGQGPQFIFQYYEKEERGRGNFPDRFSARQFPNYSSELNVNALLLGDSALYLCASSPGDLTVMSNQPQHFGDGTRLSIL.